This T cell receptor (beta chain) emerged from a study of blood T cells in healthy people across ages. On the study more broadly: T cells yielded about one barcoded beta molecule per two cells through template switching.

Sample-barcoded 5' priming and a J-beta primer mix drove a second PCR of roughly 6 to 12 cycles. TCRdb passed the 5' RACE reads through MiXCR, listing each CDR3 protein once. The table records 780,000 or so distinct CDR3 sequences, 25% of them present only once. At least ten counts were recorded for this clonotype. V was pared by 1 base and J by 4 bases, with 8 bases of the junction left unmatched. Per germline, CDR1 ENHRY and CDR2 SYGVKD. This CDR3 is 17 amino acids long. These data are also associated with another study on T cells of mothers and their children. That study adds: The sample comes from fewer than ten healthy Caucasian donors: mothers and children.

The chain combines TRBV10-3 with TRBJ2-7; 12 positions match TRBD2. Sequenced: blood. This receptor was identified in a boy younger than 18 in good health. CDR3 protein: CAISEWRLAGVSYEQYF. The CDR3 DNA reads as TGTGCCATCAGTGAGTGGAGACTAGCGGGAGTGTCGTACGAGCAGTACTTC.